These 32 T cell receptor beta chains came from one sample sequenced in a study of cytomegalovirus exposure and HLA in healthy donors. This PCR relied on a set of 60 Vbeta primers and 13 Jbeta primers. The table came from immunoSEQ multiplex PCR; TCRdb's copy has only in-frame clones and leaves some out. Found here are 35,000 to 50,000 clones, 51% of them singletons; the top ten hold 6%. The sequenced material came from PBMCs. These TCRs come from a man between 60 and 75 years old in good health and CMV-seronegative.

The chain joins TRBV2 to TRBJ2-1, with 8 bases fitting TRBD2. Germline trimming cut 10 bases from V and 6 bases from J; bases unmatched to any gene: 11. The V gene's germline CDR1 is SNHLY and CDR2 FYNNEI. The CDR3 length is 14 residues. The CDR3 region has the DNA TGTGCCACCGTAATGACGGGACTAGGCAATGAGCAGTTCTTC. This encodes CATVMTGLGNEQFF.

The chain is built from TRBV19 and TRBJ2-7; 8 nucleotides line up with TRBD1. The CDR3 is 14 residues long. J was trimmed by 4 bases and V by 2 bases; bases with no gene match: 4. Germline-derived CDR1 and CDR2 are LNHDA and SQIVND (reference sequence). The CDR3 sequence: CASSISGGIYEQYF. DNA for the CDR3: TGTGCCAGTAGTATATCAGGGGGCATTTACGAGCAGTACTTC.

The J gene is TRBJ2-1, the V gene TRBV10-2; D gene uncertain. The germline V gene has CDR1 WSHSY and CDR2 SAAADI. The CDR3 has 13 amino acids. Trimming took off 8 bases at V and 1 base at J, with 9 bases between the two ends. The CDR3 region is CASRVSSYNEQFF. CDR3 bases: TGCGCCAGCCGGGTTAGTTCCTACAATGAGCAGTTCTTC.

By its share, this clone is medium-sized. The V call is TRBV15, the J call TRBJ2-2; no firm D call. Per the germline V gene, CDR1 is LNHNV and CDR2 is YYDKDF (reference sequence). The ends were cut back, 2 bases at V and 8 bases at J, with 9 bases in the middle. The CDR3 consists of 13 residues. CDR3 amino acids: CATSRYEEGELFF. CDR3 sequence (DNA): TGTGCCACCAGCAGATACGAAGAGGGGGAGCTGTTTTTT.

The DNA for the CDR3 is TGTGCCAGCAGGATAGTGTCTAGCACAGATACGCAGTATTTT. Residues: CASRIVSSTDTQYF. This chain links TRBV7-2 with TRBJ2-3; D ambiguous. Germline V lookup: CDR1 SGHTA, CDR2 FQGNSA. V gave up 6 bases and J gave up 0 bases, with 10 bases separating them. CDR3 length: 14 residues.

The chain recombines TRBV7-8 with TRBJ2-3, with 7 bases aligning to TRBD1. Germline V gene lookup returns CDR1 SGHVS and CDR2 FQNEAQ. The V and J ends lost 3 bases and 4 bases, in that order; junction bases with no gene match: 10. There are 16 residues in the CDR3. CDR3 sequence: CASSFSGQPSPDTQYF. CDR3 nucleotides: TGTGCCAGCAGCTTCTCGGGACAGCCGAGCCCAGATACGCAGTATTTT.

This clone was recorded a few times. This chain joins TRBV7-2 and TRBJ2-7; 9 nucleotides match TRBD2. CDR1 and CDR2 (germline): SGHTA, FQGNSA. There are 15 residues in the CDR3. With 5 bases clipped from V and 9 bases from J, the junction kept 14 bases outside the gene matches. The DNA of the CDR3 is TGTGCCAGCAGCCCCTCGGGAGCGGGAGGCCGCTTGCAGTACTTC. Amino acid sequence: CASSPSGAGGRLQYF.

This chain connects TRBV30 to TRBJ2-1; D is perhaps TRBD1 (7 bases). CDR1 and CDR2 from the germline V gene are GTSNPN and SVGIG (reference sequence). Trimming removed 3 bases from V and 6 bases from J, with 15 bases in between. CDR3 size: 14 residues. The chain's CDR3 is CAWRVRRGRNEQFF. DNA of the CDR3: TGTGCCTGGAGAGTAAGGAGGGGGCGCAATGAGCAGTTCTTC.

The chain uses TRBV21-1 and TRBJ2-7; the table assigns TRBD1, which was not confirmed against the DNA. TRBV21-1 is flagged as a pseudogene. The CDR3 extends over 14 amino acids. DNA for the CDR3: TGTGCCAGCAGACAGGGGGCGATGACCTACGAGCAGTACTTC. Protein sequence: CASRQGAMTYEQYF.

The chain has TRBV28 and TRBJ1-2; 7 bases align to TRBD1. Per the germline V gene, CDR1 is MDHEN and CDR2 is SYDVKM. The CDR3 length is 13 residues. The ends lost 5 bases at V and 8 bases at J; junction bases unmatched: 8. The CDR3 loop is CASSLGTERGYTF. CDR3 nucleotides: TGTGCCAGCAGTCTCGGGACAGAACGGGGCTACACCTTC.

The chain employs TRBV19 and TRBJ2-1; maybe TRBD2 (6 bases). The germline gives CDR1 LNHDA, CDR2 SQIVND (reference sequence). Trimming shortened V by 3 bases and J by 1 base, and 22 bases separated the two germline ends. The CDR3 is 19 residues long. The CDR3 loop is CASSMGGQWRFGSYNEQFF. CDR3 nucleotides: TGTGCCAGTAGTATGGGAGGTCAATGGCGGTTCGGATCCTACAATGAGCAGTTCTTC.

This clone was recorded a few times. The chain combines TRBV6-5 with TRBJ2-6; perhaps TRBD2 as D (5 bases). V shed 6 bases and J shed 0 bases, with 9 bases lying between them. This CDR3 is built from 15 residues. From germline, CDR1 is MNHEY and CDR2 SVGAGI. Here the CDR3 DNA reads TGTGCCAGCAGCCGTGACTACTCTGGGGCCAACGTCCTGACTTTC. Protein sequence: CASSRDYSGANVLTF.

This clone was recorded a few times. The chain is built from TRBV5-1 and TRBJ2-1, with a weak D call TRBD1 (6 bases). The CDR3 contains 16 residues. V gave up 4 bases and J gave up 6 bases, with 20 bases separating them. The germline V gene encodes CDR1 SGHRS and CDR2 YFSETQ. CDR3 sequence reads: CASSRTGTISGNEQFF. CDR3 coding DNA: TGCGCCAGCAGCCGAACCGGGACAATTTCAGGCAATGAGCAGTTCTTC.

A few counts support this clone. The rearrangement joins TRBV7-6 to TRBJ2-5; TRBD2 might be the D (6 bases). Trimming shortened V by 2 bases and J by 3 bases, and 10 bases separated the two germline ends. This CDR3 contains 14 residues. Germline CDR1 reads SGHVS; CDR2 reads FNYEAQ. CDR3 nucleotide sequence: TGTGCCAGCAGCTTAAGTCCGGGGGAAGAGACCCAGTACTTC. Residues: CASSLSPGEETQYF.

The J gene is TRBJ1-5, the V gene TRBV30; perhaps TRBD1 as D (5 bases). This CDR3 is built from 13 residues. V dropped 1 base and J dropped 4 bases, with 8 bases sitting between them. From germline, CDR1 is GTSNPN and CDR2 SVGIG (reference sequence). In DNA, the CDR3 is TGTGCCTGGAGTGGGGGCCTTAATCAGCCCCAGCATTTT. Protein sequence: CAWSGGLNQPQHF.

The gene calls are TRBV7-2 and TRBJ2-3; the D gene is possibly TRBD1 (5 bases). CDR3 length: 13 amino acids. Germline V gives CDR1 SGHTA, CDR2 FQGNSA. V was pared by 7 bases and J by 2 bases, with 10 bases between. The CDR3, as DNA: TGTGCCAGCACGGGCGGACACACAGATACGCAGTATTTT. It codes for CASTGGHTDTQYF.

A few counts support this clone. The J gene is TRBJ1-1, the V gene TRBV7-8, with 8 bases lining up with TRBD1. The CDR3 consists of 16 residues. V was clipped by 4 bases and J by 5 bases; unmatched bases: 12. Germline CDR1 SGHVS, CDR2 FQNEAQ. This CDR3 is CASSSGQGRLVTEAFF. The CDR3 region has the DNA TGTGCCAGCAGCTCCGGACAGGGACGTCTGGTTACTGAAGCTTTCTTT.

This clone was observed a few times. V and J are TRBV19 and TRBJ1-1; tentatively, D is TRBD1 (5 bases). CDR3 length: 14 residues. CDR1 and CDR2 (germline): LNHDA, SQIVND (reference sequence). The V gene lost 4 bases and the J gene lost 3 bases, with 12 bases spanning the gap. DNA of the CDR3: TGTGCCAGTAGTACCACAGGAGGGGACACTGAAGCTTTCTTT. Encoded protein: CASSTTGGDTEAFF.

This sequence joins TRBV7-6 and TRBJ1-1; D gene uncertain. Trimming stripped 5 bases from V and 7 bases from J, with 11 bases between. Germline lookup yields CDR1 SGHVS and CDR2 FNYEAQ. There are 12 residues in the CDR3. CDR3 DNA sequence: TGTGCCAGCAGCCGCTGGCAGATTGAAGCTTTCTTT. This translates into CASSRWQIEAFF.

This chain links TRBV7-2 with TRBJ2-7; TRBD2 agrees at 10 bases. CDR3 length: 15 amino acids. CDR1 is SGHTA and CDR2 is FQGNSA in the germline V gene. V shed 7 bases, J shed 3 bases, and the junction held 9 bases outside the gene matches. CDR3: CASTRWASGSYEQYF. CDR3 sequence (DNA): TGTGCCAGCACACGGTGGGCTAGCGGGAGCTACGAGCAGTACTTC.

This clone turned up a few times. The rearrangement joins TRBV4-3 to TRBJ1-5, with D maybe TRBD1 (6 bases). The length of the CDR3 is 16 residues. Between the trimmed V and J ends, which lost 0 bases and 4 bases, there was a span of 13 bases. Germline loops: CDR1 LGHNA, CDR2 YSLEER. CDR3 amino acids: CASSQDWRQGNQPQHF. The CDR3 region has the DNA TGCGCCAGCAGCCAAGATTGGAGGCAGGGGAATCAGCCCCAGCATTTT.

V is TRBV4-3 and J is TRBJ2-7; 10 bases fit TRBD1. Germline lookup yields CDR1 LGHNA and CDR2 YSLEER. V trimming: 2 bases; J trimming: 2 bases; junction bases outside the gene matches: 6. The CDR3 length is 16 residues. The CDR3 DNA is TGCGCCAGCAGCCAACAGACAGGGGGCAAAACCTACGAGCAGTACTTC. Translating it yields CASSQQTGGKTYEQYF.

This sequence joins TRBV6-6 and TRBJ2-1; D ambiguous. Germline V gives CDR1 MNHNY, CDR2 SVGAGI (reference sequence). V lost 6 bases and J 8 bases, leaving 20 bases between the germline ends. There are 15 residues in the CDR3. The CDR3 loop is CASSGRERRKDEQFF. The CDR3 nucleotides are TGTGCCAGCAGCGGCCGCGAGCGTAGGAAGGATGAGCAGTTCTTC.

The chain employs TRBV10-2 and TRBJ2-3; D remains ambiguous. From germline, CDR1 is WSHSY and CDR2 SAAADI. CDR3 size: 11 residues. Trimming shortened V by 4 bases and J by 6 bases, and 5 bases separated the two germline ends. CDR3 region: CASSVRDTQYF. The CDR3 bases are TGCGCCAGCAGTGTGAGGGATACGCAGTATTTT.

This chain joins TRBV25-1 and TRBJ2-5; 12 nucleotides match TRBD2. Losses at the gene ends were 6 bases for V and 5 bases for J; bases not matched to a gene: 7. The CDR3 is made up of 15 amino acids. CDR1 is MGHDK, CDR2 SYGVNS, per germline. The CDR3 sequence is CASRETSGRSETQYF. CDR3 nucleotide sequence: TGTGCCAGCAGGGAGACTAGCGGGAGATCGGAGACCCAGTACTTC.

This clone was picked up one time. V and J are TRBV7-2 and TRBJ2-7, with 7 bases aligning to TRBD2. CDR1 is SGHTA, CDR2 FQGNSA, per germline. CDR3 size: 14 residues. With 2 bases clipped from V and 5 bases from J, the junction kept 6 bases outside the gene matches. In DNA, the CDR3 is TGTGCCAGCAGCTTAAGGCTAGCGGAGAACGAGCAGTACTTC. Residues: CASSLRLAENEQYF.

The gene calls are TRBV7-8 and TRBJ1-1; tentative D call: TRBD1 (6 bases). Trimming removed 5 bases from V and 7 bases from J, with 17 bases in between. This CDR3 spans 14 amino acids. In germline, CDR1 is SGHVS, CDR2 FQNEAQ. CDR3 protein: CASSVEAYRVEAFF. CDR3 coding DNA: TGTGCCAGCAGCGTAGAAGCCTACAGGGTTGAAGCTTTCTTT.

This chain uses TRBV4-1 with TRBJ2-1, with 9 positions matching TRBD1. The CDR3 extends over 16 amino acids. Germline CDR1 is MGHRA and CDR2 is YSYEKL. Trimming cost V 4 bases and J 7 bases; bases outside gene matches: 11. CDR3 sequence reads: CASSLQPGQGANEQFF. The CDR3 bases are TGCGCCAGCAGCCTGCAGCCGGGACAGGGTGCTAATGAGCAGTTCTTC.

The V call is TRBV14, the J call TRBJ1-1; no clear D. CDR1 and CDR2 from the germline V gene are SGHDN and FVKESK. V was clipped by 0 bases and J by 4 bases, with 9 bases between them. The CDR3 has 14 amino acids. CDR3 loop: CASSQDVVITEAFF. The DNA for the CDR3 is TGTGCCAGCAGCCAAGACGTAGTAATCACTGAAGCTTTCTTT.

The chain uses TRBV6-4 and TRBJ2-7; TRBD2 aligns across 9 bases. The CDR3 is made up of 14 amino acids. The germline V gene encodes CDR1 MRHNA and CDR2 SNTAGT. J was trimmed by 5 bases and V by 4 bases; bases with no gene match: 6. The chain's CDR3 is CASSAQREVHEQYF. The CDR3 coding sequence is TGTGCCAGCAGTGCACAGCGGGAGGTACACGAGCAGTACTTC.

V is TRBV9 and J is TRBJ1-1; the D is unclear. In germline, CDR1 is SGDLS, CDR2 YYNGEE. Trimming cost V 4 bases and J 3 bases, with 16 bases left between them. CDR3 length: 15 amino acids. This CDR3 reads CASSPGGVEDTEAFF. The CDR3 coding sequence is TGTGCCAGCAGCCCGGGCGGGGTGGAGGACACTGAAGCTTTCTTT.

This rearrangement joins TRBV5-1 to TRBJ2-2; D perhaps matches TRBD2 (5 bases). Trimming took off 7 bases at V and 1 base at J, with 11 bases between the two ends. The CDR3 is made up of 14 amino acids. Germline-derived CDR1 and CDR2 are SGHRS and YFSETQ. CDR3 residues: CASRAGVNTGELFF. In nucleotides, the CDR3 is TGCGCCAGCCGTGCCGGGGTGAACACCGGGGAGCTGTTTTTT.